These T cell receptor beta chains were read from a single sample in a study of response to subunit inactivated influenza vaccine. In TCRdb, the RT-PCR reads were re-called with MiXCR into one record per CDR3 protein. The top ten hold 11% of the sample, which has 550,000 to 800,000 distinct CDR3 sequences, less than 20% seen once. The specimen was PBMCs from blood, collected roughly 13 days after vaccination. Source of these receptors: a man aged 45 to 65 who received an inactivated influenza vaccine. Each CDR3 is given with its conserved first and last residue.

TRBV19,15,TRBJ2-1,CASSRQQGVGNEQFF
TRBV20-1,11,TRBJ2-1,CSARDLAEQFF
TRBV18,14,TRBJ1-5,CASSLETSNQPQHF
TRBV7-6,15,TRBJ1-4,CASSLGTGRGEKLFF
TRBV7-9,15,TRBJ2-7,CASSSHSGSGSEQYF
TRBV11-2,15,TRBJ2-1,CASSLAFSSYNEQFF
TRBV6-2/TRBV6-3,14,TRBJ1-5,CASSKGQGGQPQHF
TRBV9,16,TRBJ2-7,CASSAPSGDGTYEQYF
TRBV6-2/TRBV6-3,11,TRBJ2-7,CASSYVGEQYF
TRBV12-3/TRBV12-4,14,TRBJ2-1,CASSWAGDRNEQFF
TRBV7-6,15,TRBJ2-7,CASSRPRSRSYEQYF
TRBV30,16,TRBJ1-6,CASKNAPSSYNSPLHF
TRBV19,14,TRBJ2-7,CATRDRSRPYEQYF
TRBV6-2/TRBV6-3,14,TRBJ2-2,CASVRDRVAGELFF
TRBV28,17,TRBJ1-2,CASSSSLPGIVNYGYTF
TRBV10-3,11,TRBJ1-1,CATAGQLEAFF
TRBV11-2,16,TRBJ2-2,CASSLSIRQGYGELFF